These 9 T cell receptor beta chains share one sample of origin, sequenced in a study of cytomegalovirus exposure and HLA in healthy donors. The PCR was carried out with 60 Vbeta primers and 13 Jbeta primers. Generated by immunoSEQ multiplex PCR, the TCRdb table keeps only in-frame clones and is missing some. The sample shows roughly 160,000 clones, approximately 80% of them seen only once. The sample comprised PBMCs. These receptors all come from a man aged 45 to 65 in good health and CMV-seropositive.

The rearrangement links TRBV6-5 to TRBJ2-5; D perhaps matches TRBD2 (7 bases). This CDR3 is built from 14 residues. Per germline, CDR1 MNHEY and CDR2 SVGAGI. V lost 3 bases, J lost 4 bases, and 12 bases lay in between. The CDR3 region is CASSYWGGRETQYF. The DNA for the CDR3 is TGTGCCAGCAGTTATTGGGGGGGGCGAGAGACCCAGTACTTC.

The rearrangement links TRBV19 to TRBJ1-5; no clear D. Between the trimmed V and J ends, which lost 5 bases and 2 bases, there was a span of 16 bases. CDR1 LNHDA and CDR2 SQIVND come from the germline V gene (reference sequence). The CDR3 covers 16 residues. The CDR3 DNA follows: TGTGCCAGTAGTGATCGCAAAGTCGGGGGCAATCAGCCCCAGCATTTT. Its translation: CASSDRKVGGNQPQHF.

The chain is built from TRBV14 and TRBJ1-1, with 9 nucleotides matching TRBD1. CDR3 length equals 16 residues. Germline V gives CDR1 SGHDN, CDR2 FVKESK. The trim removed 2 bases at V and 1 base at J, leaving 5 bases unmatched. The chain's CDR3 is CASSQTGGSANTEAFF. The CDR3 DNA is TGTGCCAGCAGCCAAACAGGGGGCTCCGCGAACACTGAAGCTTTCTTT.

The chain is built from TRBV9 and TRBJ2-1; TRBD1 agrees at 7 bases. Germline V gene sequence: CDR1 SGDLS, CDR2 YYNGEE. The ends lost 3 bases at V and 6 bases at J; junction bases unmatched: 3. This CDR3 comprises 13 residues. This chain's CDR3 is CASSAGQINEQFF. As DNA, the CDR3 is TGTGCCAGCAGCGCGGGACAGATCAATGAGCAGTTCTTC.

The chain uses TRBV30 and TRBJ1-4; D gene ambiguous. This CDR3 has 15 amino acids. The germline gives CDR1 GTSNPN, CDR2 SVGIG (reference sequence). V was trimmed by 5 bases and J by 0 bases, leaving 13 bases between them. The CDR3 DNA is TGTGCCTGGTGTAGGAGTCTTGCAACTAATGAAAAACTGTTTTTT. This translates into CAWCRSLATNEKLFF. The variable domain in full, with the rest retrieved from reference TRBV30 and TRBJ1-4, is SQTIHQWPATLVQPVGSPLSLECTVEGTSNPNLYWYRQAAGRGLQLLFYSVGIGQISSEVPQNLSASRPQDRQFILSSKKLLLSDSGFYLCAWCRSLATNEKLFFGSGTQLSVL.

The V call is TRBV12-5, the J call TRBJ2-1; D unclear. Looked up from germline, CDR1 is LGHNT and CDR2 is FRNRAP. V was pared by 7 bases and J by 8 bases, with 15 bases between. This CDR3 is built from 13 residues. Here the CDR3 DNA reads TGTGCTAGTGTTCTCCAGGCCGGTGATGAGCAGTTCTTC. Translation: CASVLQAGDEQFF.

The chain links TRBV7-2 to TRBJ1-2; perhaps TRBD1 as D (6 bases). Trimming shortened V by 4 bases and J by 6 bases, and 12 bases separated the two germline ends. The germline V gene has CDR1 SGHTA and CDR2 FQGNSA. CDR3 length: 13 amino acids. CDR3 bases: TGTGCCAGCAGCTACCAAGGGGGGGATGGCTACACCTTC. This sequence encodes CASSYQGGDGYTF. The variable domain in full, with the rest retrieved from reference TRBV7-2 and TRBJ1-2, is GAGVSQSPSNKVTEKGKDVELRCDPISGHTALYWYRQSLGQGLEFLIYFQGNSAPDKSGLPSDRFSAERTGGSVSTLTIQRTQQEDSAVYLCASSYQGGDGYTFGSGTRLTVV.

This chain joins TRBV11-3 and TRBJ2-1; 8 nucleotides align to TRBD1. Germline CDR1 reads SGHNT; CDR2 reads YENEEA. The CDR3 spans 16 residues. The V segment lost 5 bases and the J segment 5 bases; nucleotides outside the gene matches: 11. The chain's CDR3 is CASSHNRQGPDNEQFF. CDR3 coding DNA: TGTGCCAGCAGCCATAACCGACAGGGGCCTGACAATGAGCAGTTCTTC.

V usage is TRBV9 and J usage is TRBJ1-6; weak D call: TRBD1 (5 bases). CDR3 size: 15 residues. The V and J ends lost 3 bases and 6 bases respectively, with 13 bases between them. In germline, CDR1 is SGDLS, CDR2 YYNGEE. The CDR3 is CASSDTGIPNSPLHF. The CDR3 DNA reads TGTGCCAGCAGCGACACAGGCATTCCTAATTCACCCCTCCACTTT.